The 18 T cell receptor beta chains presented below share a single source sample, sequenced in a study of blood T cell repertoires in COVID-19. Clones were read by immunoSEQ multiplex PCR, and TCRdb kept only the in-frame ones, dropping some. In the table there are some 200,000 clones, around 90% of which are singletons. Material: PBMCs or T cells enriched from blood (not recorded which). These receptors all stem from a man aged 30-40 years in a cohort exposed to, infected with or recovered from COVID-19 (not recorded which).

V usage is TRBV6-5 and J usage is TRBJ1-2; 7 nucleotides agree with TRBD1. The V segment lost 4 bases and the J segment 8 bases; nucleotides outside the gene matches: 10. The CDR3 consists of 14 residues. Germline-derived CDR1 and CDR2 are MNHEY and SVGAGI. The CDR3: CASSLNRQGRGYTF. Here the CDR3 DNA reads TGTGCCAGCAGTTTAAACCGACAGGGCAGAGGCTACACCTTC.

V is TRBV28 and J is TRBJ1-2, with D unresolved. The CDR3 has 18 amino acids. CDR1 is MDHEN, CDR2 SYDVKM, per germline. V was cut by 6 bases and J by 3 bases, with 26 bases left in between. In DNA form, the CDR3 reads TGTGCCAGCAGCTTCCACCGTCTGAAGAATGCAGTCTACTATGGCTACACCTTC. Its translation: CASSFHRLKNAVYYGYTF.

This clone was counted only a few times. V is TRBV9 and J is TRBJ2-1; 7 positions agree with TRBD2. The CDR3 runs to 15 residues. Germline V gives CDR1 SGDLS, CDR2 YYNGEE. V shed 3 bases and J 9 bases; nucleotides not matched to a gene: 12. CDR3 in DNA: TGTGCCAGCAGCGCCCAGGCGGGAGCGGTGCTTGAGCAGTTCTTC. This sequence encodes CASSAQAGAVLEQFF.

This clone has at least ten counts. The J gene is TRBJ2-1, the V gene TRBV5-4, with 14 positions matching TRBD2. Germline V lookup: CDR1 SGHNT, CDR2 YYREEE (reference sequence). V gave up 3 bases and J gave up 14 bases; unmatched junction bases: 1. This CDR3 has 12 residues. The CDR3, as DNA: TGTGCCAGCAGCTCGACTAGCGGGAGGGAGTTCTTC. Amino acid sequence: CASSSTSGREFF.

The chain has TRBV27 and TRBJ1-4; 9 positions match TRBD1. Trimming removed 5 bases from V and 6 bases from J; junction bases left unmatched: 7. CDR3 length: 15 residues. Germline-derived CDR1 and CDR2 are MNHEY and SMNVEV (reference sequence). The DNA of the CDR3 is TGTGCCAGCAGTCCATTCCGGGACAGGGATGAAAAACTGTTTTTT. Translated: CASSPFRDRDEKLFF.

This clone was picked up one time. The chain couples TRBV7-8 to TRBJ2-7; 10 nucleotides agree with TRBD2. J lost 2 bases, V lost 5 bases, and 9 bases had no gene match. Per germline, CDR1 SGHVS and CDR2 FQNEAQ. The CDR3 runs 16 residues. The CDR3 reads CASSDRTSGPTYEQYF. CDR3 nucleotide sequence: TGTGCCAGCAGCGACAGGACTAGCGGACCGACCTACGAGCAGTACTTC.

This chain links TRBV15 with TRBJ2-5; 16 bases align to TRBD2. Trimming removed 5 bases from V and 7 bases from J; junction bases left unmatched: 22. Germline CDR1 LNHNV, CDR2 YYDKDF (reference sequence). This CDR3 contains 21 residues. The CDR3 loop is CATSPTLWGLAGGTDSGTQYF. The DNA for the CDR3 is TGTGCCACCAGCCCGACGCTATGGGGACTAGCGGGAGGGACCGACTCAGGGACCCAGTACTTC.

The rearrangement uses TRBV7-9 and TRBJ2-7, with TRBD2 identical over 7 bases. Germline CDR1 and CDR2: SEHNR and FQNEAQ (reference sequence). V lost 0 bases and J lost 4; bases outside the gene matches: 6. This CDR3 region has 15 residues. CDR3 bases: TGTGCCAGCAGCTTAGCCGGCGGGGGAGGGTACGAGCAGTACTTC. Translation: CASSLAGGGGYEQYF.

A single count supports this clone. CDR3 residues: CASSPPAGEPYEQYF. The DNA of the CDR3 is TGTGCCAGCAGCCCCCCGGCCGGGGAGCCCTACGAGCAGTACTTC. J is TRBJ2-7 and V is TRBV9; D may be TRBD2 (5 bases). The germline CDR1 and CDR2 sequences are SGDLS and YYNGEE. Trimming pared 4 bases from V and 2 bases from J, leaving 16 bases between. This CDR3 region has 15 residues.

This clone was detected only a few times. The rearrangement links TRBV29-1 to TRBJ2-2, with unresolved D. CDR1 SQVTM and CDR2 ANQGSEA come from the germline V gene. The CDR3 is 12 amino acids. V was pared by 4 bases and J by 7 bases, with 10 bases between. CDR3 bases: TGCAGCGTTGGGCCGTCAATCGGGGAGCTGTTTTTT. Protein sequence: CSVGPSIGELFF.

This clone was seen more than once but under ten times. This chain connects TRBV4-3 to TRBJ2-1, with TRBD2 matching over 8 bases. Trimming removed 0 bases from V and 2 bases from J; junction bases left unmatched: 3. CDR3 length equals 16 residues. The germline gives CDR1 LGHNA, CDR2 YSLEER. CDR3 nucleotide sequence: TGCGCCAGCAGCCAAGACACTAGCGGAACCTACAATGAGCAGTTCTTC. This sequence encodes CASSQDTSGTYNEQFF.

The chain has TRBV27 and TRBJ2-1; D gene unclear. Germline V lookup: CDR1 MNHEY, CDR2 SMNVEV (reference sequence). V shed 2 bases and J shed 9 bases, with 11 bases lying between them. The CDR3 is made up of 13 amino acids. CDR3 nucleotides: TGTGCCAGCAGTTTAGCGACTTTGGGTGAGCAGTTCTTC. It is translated as CASSLATLGEQFF.

This chain links TRBV7-9 with TRBJ1-6; D perhaps matches TRBD1 (5 bases). The germline V gene has CDR1 SEHNR and CDR2 FQNEAQ (reference sequence). The CDR3 has 14 residues. V lost 0 bases, J lost 7 bases, and 7 bases lay in between. The CDR3, as DNA: TGTGCCAGCAGCTTAGCCAGACAGAATTCACCCCTCCACTTT. This encodes CASSLARQNSPLHF.

This chain links TRBV19 with TRBJ2-2, with TRBD1 matching over 8 bases. CDR1 and CDR2 (germline): LNHDA, SQIVND (reference sequence). V lost 6 bases, J lost 5 bases, and 5 bases stayed unmatched. The CDR3 spans 14 residues. In DNA, the CDR3 is TGTGCCAGTAGGGACAGGGTGTATACCGGGGAGCTGTTTTTT. Amino acids: CASRDRVYTGELFF.

V usage is TRBV6-5 and J usage is TRBJ2-3; the D gene is possibly TRBD2 (5 bases). Trimming cost V 2 bases and J 1 base, with 10 bases left between them. Germline CDR1 reads MNHEY; CDR2 reads SVGAGI. The CDR3 spans 15 residues. Here the CDR3 DNA reads TGTGCCAGCAGTTACCGGGGAGCTCGCACAGATACGCAGTATTTT. Translated: CASSYRGARTDTQYF.

V usage is TRBV19 and J usage is TRBJ2-1, with TRBD1 matching 7 bases. The J segment lost 6 bases and the V segment lost 11 bases, leaving 4 bases of the junction unmatched. This CDR3 is 11 amino acids long. Germline values: CDR1 LNHDA, CDR2 SQIVND (reference sequence). In nucleotides, the CDR3 is TGTGCCTCGGGACAGCCCAATGAGCAGTTCTTC. It translates to CASGQPNEQFF.

This clone was counted a single time. The chain has TRBV4-2 and TRBJ1-1, with a weak D call TRBD1 (5 bases). Germline V gene sequence: CDR1 LGHNA, CDR2 YNFKEQ. This CDR3 region has 12 residues. V lost 0 bases, J lost 11 bases, and 10 bases lay in between. This CDR3 is CASSQEQGWAFF. CDR3 nucleotide sequence: TGTGCCAGCAGCCAAGAGCAGGGCTGGGCTTTCTTT.

The V call is TRBV3-1 (or the pseudogene TRBV3-2), the J call TRBJ2-3; no firm D call. V lost 4 bases, J lost 7 bases, and 18 bases lay in between. Germline V gene data show CDR1 as LGHDT and CDR2 as YNNKEL (reference sequence). This CDR3 has 15 residues. CDR3 protein: CASSPRSHPENTQYF. CDR3 in DNA: TGTGCCAGCAGCCCCCGTTCCCACCCTGAGAATACGCAGTATTTT.